The 20 T cell receptor beta chains below were found in one sample sequenced in a study of CD8+CD57+ T cells in acquired aplastic anemia. Patients picked for sequencing had shown CD8+CD57+ cell expansion detected by flow cytometry. Genomic DNA, serving as template, underwent TCR beta VDJ and CDR3 profiling. TCRdb redid the calling of the reads with MiXCR, one entry per CDR3 protein. The table records some 200,000 distinct CDR3 sequences, 40% to 55% of them present only once. Sequences were obtained from sorted CD4+, CD8+, or CD8+CD57+ T cells (not recorded which) from PBMCs. These receptors all stem from a human donor with aplastic anemia.

This clonotype was seen ten or more times. The chain combines TRBV15 with TRBJ1-5; D is perhaps TRBD1 (6 bases). Between the trimmed V and J ends, which lost 5 bases and 4 bases, there was a span of 15 bases. Germline V lookup: CDR1 LNHNV, CDR2 YYDKDF (reference sequence). The CDR3 has 15 residues. As DNA, the CDR3 is TGTGCCACCAGCGGGCTGGGGGCCACAAATCAGCCCCAGCATTTT. Translating it yields CATSGLGATNQPQHF.

A note on this clonotype: A much larger clonotype is one base distant, so this may be a read error. The CDR3 carries no conserved terminal phenylalanine or tryptophan, so it likely arises from a read error. J is TRBJ1-2 and V is TRBV6-5; no clear D gene. This CDR3 has 13 amino acids. Germline V gene lookup returns CDR1 MNHEY and CDR2 SVGAGI. Trimming shortened V by 2 bases and J by 1 base, and 5 bases separated the two germline ends. The CDR3 spells CASSYEVNYGYTL. CDR3 nucleotide sequence: TGTGCCAGCAGTTACGAGGTTAACTATGGCTACACCCTC.

V is TRBV7-2 and J is TRBJ2-7; 8 bases agree with TRBD1. In germline, CDR1 is SGHTA, CDR2 FQGNSA. This CDR3 is built from 14 residues. Trimming removed 6 bases from V and 0 bases from J; junction bases left unmatched: 4. Here the CDR3 reads CASRRDRSSYEQYF. The CDR3 nucleotides read TGTGCCAGCAGGCGGGACAGGTCCTCCTACGAGCAGTACTTC.

This chain links TRBV6-1 with TRBJ2-7; the match to TRBD1 covers 9 bases. CDR1 and CDR2 from the germline V gene are MNHNS and SASEGT. There are 11 residues in the CDR3. V trimming: 7 bases; J trimming: 6 bases; junction bases outside the gene matches: 1. Here the CDR3 DNA reads TGTGCCAGCATGGACAGGGGCGAGCAGTACTTC. Its protein product is CASMDRGEQYF.

This chain links TRBV7-9 with TRBJ2-5; 11 bases are a match to TRBD2. J gave up 5 bases and V 7 bases, and 3 bases lay outside the gene matches. Germline CDR1 is SEHNR and CDR2 is FQNEAQ (reference sequence). The CDR3 is 13 residues long. In nucleotides, the CDR3 is TGTGCCAGCATGACTAGCGGGGCTGAGACCCAGTACTTC. Translated: CASMTSGAETQYF.

The V call is TRBV6-1, the J call TRBJ1-2, with D possibly matching TRBD1 (6 bases). CDR1 is MNHNS and CDR2 is SASEGT in the germline V gene. Between the trimmed V and J ends, which lost 7 bases and 4 bases, there was a span of 16 bases. The length of the CDR3 is 14 residues. CDR3 sequence (DNA): TGTGCCAGCAATCCCCCAGGGGAGACCTATGGCTACACCTTC. Translated, it gives CASNPPGETYGYTF.

J is TRBJ2-3 and V is TRBV20-1; D may be TRBD2 (5 bases). Germline CDR1 DFQATT, CDR2 SNEGSKA (reference sequence). This CDR3 has 12 residues. The germline V and J ends were trimmed by 3 bases and 6 bases, with 10 bases remaining between them. CDR3 nucleotides: TGCAGTGCTAGTTACGGCGGGGATACGCAGTATTTT. It translates to CSASYGGDTQYF.

V gene TRBV20-1 combines with J gene TRBJ2-1, with D tentatively TRBD1 (5 bases). V dropped 3 bases and J dropped 6 bases, with 9 bases sitting between them. The V gene's germline CDR1 is DFQATT and CDR2 SNEGSKA (reference sequence). The CDR3 totals 12 residues. For the CDR3, the DNA is TGCAGTGCTAGGATACAGGTCAATGAGCAGTTCTTC. Its protein is CSARIQVNEQFF.

The rearrangement joins TRBV20-1 to TRBJ2-7, with D uncertain. This CDR3 region has 11 residues. V gave up 0 bases and J gave up 6 bases, with 6 bases separating them. Looked up from germline, CDR1 is DFQATT and CDR2 is SNEGSKA (reference sequence). The CDR3 sequence: CSARDLGEQYF. In nucleotides, the CDR3 is TGCAGTGCTAGAGATTTGGGCGAGCAGTACTTC.

This clonotype has just a few counts. This chain connects TRBV11-2 to TRBJ2-3; the D gene is possibly TRBD2 (6 bases). Trimming removed 0 bases at V and 1 base at J, with 8 bases between. CDR3 size: 15 residues. Germline CDR1 SGHAT, CDR2 FQNNGV. Here the CDR3 DNA reads TGTGCCAGCAGCTTAGACAGGGAGGGCACAGATACGCAGTATTTT. Translation gives CASSLDREGTDTQYF.

The chain carries TRBV11-2 and TRBJ1-1, with 7 bases lining up with TRBD1. V was clipped by 4 bases and J by 2 bases; unmatched bases: 13. Germline V gene sequence: CDR1 SGHAT, CDR2 FQNNGV. This CDR3 contains 17 residues. The CDR3 coding sequence is TGTGCCAGCAGCTCCGACCTTGACAGGGTATCCAACACTGAAGCTTTCTTT. It codes for CASSSDLDRVSNTEAFF.

The chain uses TRBV10-3 and TRBJ1-1, with D hard to call. Germline V gives CDR1 ENHRY, CDR2 SYGVKD. Deletions cut 4 bases from V and 6 bases from J, with 12 bases between. The CDR3 has 13 amino acids. CDR3 residues: CAISGDQVSEAFF. The CDR3, as DNA: TGTGCCATCAGTGGTGACCAAGTCTCTGAAGCTTTCTTT.

With regard to this clonotype: Since a much larger clone is just one base distant, this may be a read error. J is TRBJ1-2 and V is TRBV5-1; D might be TRBD1 (5 bases). Germline CDR1 SGHRS, CDR2 YFSETQ. Trimming removed 1 base from V and 7 bases from J, with 14 bases in between. The CDR3 has 14 amino acids. DNA of the CDR3: TGCGCCAGCAGCTTGACCCTGACAGCCTGTGGCTACACCTTC. Translation: CASSLTLTACGYTF.

This clonotype was seen repeatedly, ten times or more. The genes are TRBV20-1 and TRBJ2-7; 10 nucleotides line up with TRBD1. The junction had 7 bases not matched to a gene; V was cut back by 3 bases and J by 5 bases. The CDR3 length is 14 residues. From germline, CDR1 is DFQATT and CDR2 SNEGSKA (reference sequence). The CDR3 coding sequence is TGCAGTGCTAGTCCCGGGACAGGGGTCGACGAGCAGTACTTC. Translating it yields CSASPGTGVDEQYF.

This clonotype was seen only a few times. The chain is built from TRBV28 and TRBJ2-1; TRBD2 agrees at 9 bases. The V gene end was trimmed by 2 bases and the J gene end by 16 bases; junction bases not matched to a gene: 6. The CDR3 has 12 residues. Germline V gene data show CDR1 as MDHEN and CDR2 as SYDVKM. The CDR3 protein is CASSLRLAVYFF. Here the CDR3 DNA reads TGTGCCAGCAGTTTAAGACTAGCGGTGTATTTCTTC.

The chain couples TRBV5-6 to TRBJ2-2; possible D gene TRBD1, 6 bases. CDR1 SGHDT and CDR2 YYEEEE come from the germline V gene. The CDR3 length is 15 residues. Trimming shortened V by 0 bases and J by 7 bases, and 13 bases separated the two germline ends. CDR3 DNA sequence: TGTGCCAGCAGCTTGGGAACAGGGTCCGGCGGGGAGCTGTTTTTT. It is translated as CASSLGTGSGGELFF. Complete variable domain (other parts from reference TRBV5-6 and TRBJ2-2): DAGVTQSPTHLIKTRGQQVTLRCSPKSGHDTVSWYQQALGQGPQFIFQYYEEEERQRGNFPDRFSGHQFPNYSSELNVNALLLGDSALYLCASSLGTGSGGELFFGEGSRLTVL.

V is TRBV9 and J is TRBJ2-2; 13 nucleotides agree with TRBD2. Germline V lookup: CDR1 SGDLS, CDR2 YYNGEE. J gave up 6 bases and V 2 bases, and 1 base lay outside the gene matches. CDR3 length equals 15 residues. The CDR3: CASSVGLAGAGELFF. CDR3 nucleotides: TGTGCCAGCAGCGTCGGACTAGCGGGAGCCGGGGAGCTGTTTTTT.

This clonotype appeared a few times. The chain uses TRBV24-1 and TRBJ1-1; maybe TRBD1 (6 bases). The CDR3 has 15 amino acids. The germline gives CDR1 KGHDR, CDR2 SFDVKD. Between the trimmed V and J ends, which lost 2 bases and 3 bases, there was a span of 12 bases. CDR3 DNA: TGTGCCACCAGTGATTCCTCGACAGGCCACACTGAAGCTTTCTTT. It specifies CATSDSSTGHTEAFF.

This clonotype was seen repeatedly, ten times or more. The chain links TRBV11-3 to TRBJ2-7; 7 bases align to TRBD2. CDR1 and CDR2 (germline): SGHNT, YENEEA. Trimming cost V 5 bases and J 7 bases; bases outside gene matches: 11. The CDR3 runs 14 residues. The CDR3 loop is CASSLGGTGGEQYF. The CDR3 DNA reads TGTGCCAGCAGCCTGGGGGGTACGGGGGGAGAGCAGTACTTC.

The chain recombines TRBV20-1 with TRBJ2-5; 8 nucleotides align to TRBD2. The CDR3 has 15 residues. In germline, CDR1 is DFQATT, CDR2 SNEGSKA (reference sequence). V shed 0 bases, J shed 6 bases, and the junction held 9 bases outside the gene matches. This chain's CDR3 is CSAREPGGGGKTQYF. The CDR3 DNA reads as TGCAGTGCTAGAGAGCCCGGGGGGGGCGGGAAGACCCAGTACTTC.